The clone carrying this T cell receptor beta chain turned up a few times. This entry comes from a study of metastatic and nonmetastatic thyroid tumors. All patients were treatment-naive before thyroid surgery. From the PCR reads, TCRdb re-called clones with MiXCR. The sample includes tens of thousands of clones, 20% to 25% seen only once; the top ten take 13% to 15%. The CDR3 covers 13 residues. The germline V gene encodes CDR1 LNHDA and CDR2 SQIVND (reference sequence). The V and J ends lost 0 bases and 6 bases respectively, with 8 bases between them. This chain uses TRBV19 with TRBJ1-2, with unresolved D. The sequenced sample consisted of tumor tissue. The clonotype originates from a female donor with papillary thyroid cancer or a benign thyroid nodule (not recorded which). Some clones in this sample may be carry-over from other donors' samples. The CDR3 is CASSIDTRDGYTF. CDR3 DNA sequence: TGTGCCAGTAGTATAGATACCCGCGATGGCTACACCTTC.